Shown below are 16 T cell receptor beta chains from a single sample sequenced in a study of T cells in Graves' hyperthyroidism and ophthalmopathy. The source material, RNA transcripts, was used to amplify TCR beta CDR3 regions. During a first-round RT-PCR of the TCR CDR3, the HTBI primer set was used. From the multiplex PCR reads, TCRdb called clonotypes with MiXCR, one entry per CDR3 protein. The sample carries under 600,000 distinct CDR3 sequences, roughly 16% recorded once. The sequenced material came from blood. These receptors were collected from a middle-aged woman with Graves' ophthalmopathy.

The V gene is TRBV6-1, the J gene TRBJ1-1; 7 nucleotides match TRBD1. The junction had 12 bases not matched to a gene; V was cut back by 4 bases and J by 1 base. The CDR3 is made up of 17 amino acids. Germline V lookup: CDR1 MNHNS, CDR2 SASEGT. The CDR3 sequence is CASSAAYRQGRNTEAFF. In nucleotides, the CDR3 is TGTGCCAGCAGTGCTGCCTATCGACAGGGTAGGAACACTGAAGCTTTCTTT.

In its sample, this clonotype was seen a few times. The chain employs TRBV2 and TRBJ2-6; D tentatively fits TRBD1 or TRBD2 (5 bases each). CDR1 is SNHLY and CDR2 is FYNNEI in the germline V gene. The CDR3 spans 14 residues. Trimming took off 8 bases at V and 0 bases at J, with 8 bases between the two ends. The DNA for the CDR3 is TGTGCCAGCGGGACGGACTCTGGGGCCAACGTCCTGACTTTC. Protein sequence: CASGTDSGANVLTF. The whole variable domain, remainder taken from reference TRBV2 and TRBJ2-6, is EPEVTQTPSHQVTQMGQEVILRCVPISNHLYFYWYRQILGQKVEFLVSFYNNEISEKSEIFDDQFSVERPDGSNFTLKIRSTKLEDSAMYFCASGTDSGANVLTFGAGSRLTVL.

CDR3 DNA: TGTGCCAGCAGTCCTACCCCCGGGACTAGCGGGAGGGCCTCCTACGAGCAGTACTTC. Protein product: CASSPTPGTSGRASYEQYF. This chain joins TRBV28 and TRBJ2-7; 16 bases fit TRBD2. This CDR3 comprises 19 residues. V trimming: 5 bases; J trimming: 0 bases; junction bases outside the gene matches: 10. The germline V gene encodes CDR1 MDHEN and CDR2 SYDVKM.

The V and J genes are TRBV3-1 and TRBJ2-3; TRBD2 agrees at 7 bases. Germline CDR1 is LGHDT and CDR2 is YNNKEL (reference sequence). The length of the CDR3 is 15 residues. The J segment lost 4 bases and the V segment lost 1 base, leaving 5 bases of the junction unmatched. This CDR3 reads CASSQAGRVPDTQYF. CDR3 DNA sequence: TGTGCCAGCAGCCAAGCGGGGAGGGTCCCAGATACGCAGTATTTT.

The rearrangement uses TRBV7-3 and TRBJ2-1, with 12 positions matching TRBD2. The junction had 5 bases not matched to a gene; V was cut back by 5 bases and J by 6 bases. Germline CDR1 reads SGHTA; CDR2 reads FQGTGA. The CDR3 has 15 amino acids. The DNA for the CDR3 is TGTGCCAGCAGCCCCGGGACTAGCGGGTGCAATGAGCAGTTCTTC. Protein sequence: CASSPGTSGCNEQFF.

This clonotype was seen ten or more times. In DNA form, the CDR3 reads TGTGCCTGGAGTAGGGGGGGGTCCCGGGAGACCCAGTACTTC. Amino acid sequence: CAWSRGGSRETQYF. This rearrangement joins TRBV30 to TRBJ2-5, with D tentatively TRBD2 (7 bases). This CDR3 contains 14 residues. Deletions cut 2 bases from V and 5 bases from J, with 15 bases between. Germline loops: CDR1 GTSNPN, CDR2 SVGIG (reference sequence).

V is TRBV10-3 and J is TRBJ2-3; 9 bases match TRBD2. Germline V CDR1 and CDR2: ENHRY, SYGVKD. V was clipped by 6 bases and J by 2 bases; unmatched bases: 6. The CDR3 contains 15 residues. In nucleotides, the CDR3 is TGTGCCATCAGCGGCGGGACTAGCATCACAGATACGCAGTATTTT. The encoded protein is CAISGGTSITDTQYF.

This clonotype was seen a few times. V usage is TRBV10-3 and J usage is TRBJ2-7; TRBD1 matches 8 bases. The CDR3 contains 16 residues. J gave up 5 bases and V 2 bases, and 11 bases lay outside the gene matches. Germline-derived CDR1 and CDR2 are ENHRY and SYGVKD. CDR3: CAISEPGTGGLDEQYF. DNA for the CDR3: TGTGCCATCAGTGAGCCCGGAACAGGGGGGTTGGACGAGCAGTACTTC.

This clonotype has only a few counts. This CDR3 reads CASSPGRGGTEAFF. Here the CDR3 DNA reads TGTGCCAGCAGCCCAGGACGGGGAGGGACTGAAGCTTTCTTT. This rearrangement joins TRBV13 to TRBJ1-1; D not resolved. CDR1 PRHDT and CDR2 FYEKMQ come from the germline V gene (reference sequence). V lost 5 bases to trimming and J lost 5 bases, with 15 bases between them. The CDR3 length is 14 residues.

This clonotype was seen at least ten times. This chain uses TRBV7-8 with TRBJ1-1; tentative D call: TRBD1 (6 bases). V shed 5 bases and J shed 8 bases, with 12 bases lying between them. The germline V gene has CDR1 SGHVS and CDR2 FQNEAQ. The CDR3 loop spans 12 amino acids. The DNA for the CDR3 is TGTGCCAGCAGCCAAGGGGGTCCCGAAGCTTTCTTT. It yields the protein CASSQGGPEAFF.

This clonotype was seen ten or more times. This chain connects TRBV29-1 to TRBJ2-3, with TRBD1 as a possible D gene (6 bases). Per germline, CDR1 SQVTM and CDR2 ANQGSEA. The CDR3 contains 12 residues. CDR3 bases: TGCAACTACAGGGACAGCACAGATACGCAGTATTTT. Residues: CNYRDSTDTQYF.

The V and J genes are TRBV30 and TRBJ2-7; no definite D call. This CDR3 has 12 residues. The V gene lost 2 bases and the J gene lost 2 bases, with 7 bases spanning the gap. Germline assignment: CDR1 GTSNPN and CDR2 SVGIG (reference sequence). CDR3 sequence: CAWSRSPYEQYF. The CDR3 nucleotides read TGTGCCTGGAGTAGATCACCCTACGAGCAGTACTTC.

This clonotype came up a few times. The CDR3 here is CAISDMGERGTQYF. CDR3 nucleotides: TGTGCCATCAGTGATATGGGGGAGCGGGGGACCCAGTACTTC. V and J are TRBV10-3 and TRBJ2-5, with 7 bases aligning to TRBD2. V lost 3 bases, J lost 7 bases, and 8 bases stayed unmatched. Germline V gene sequence: CDR1 ENHRY, CDR2 SYGVKD. CDR3 size: 14 residues.

In its sample, this clonotype was seen many times. This chain links TRBV2 with TRBJ1-1; D is perhaps TRBD1 (5 bases). Trimming stripped 4 bases from V and 5 bases from J, with 11 bases between. This CDR3 contains 13 residues. The V gene's germline CDR1 is SNHLY and CDR2 FYNNEI. CDR3 sequence: CASSGPWGTEAFF. The CDR3 DNA reads as TGTGCCAGCAGTGGTCCTTGGGGGACTGAAGCTTTCTTT.

This clonotype came up many times. J is TRBJ1-1 and V is TRBV6-1; maybe TRBD1 (6 bases). The CDR3 totals 14 residues. Trimming pared 6 bases from V and 3 bases from J, leaving 14 bases between. CDR1 MNHNS and CDR2 SASEGT come from the germline V gene. CDR3 sequence: CASRDRAADTEAFF. CDR3 in DNA: TGTGCCAGCAGGGACAGAGCAGCGGACACTGAAGCTTTCTTT.

This clonotype was observed many times. The chain employs TRBV18 and TRBJ2-7; TRBD1 might be the D (6 bases). V was trimmed by 3 bases and J by 1 base, leaving 13 bases between them. Germline CDR1 is KGHSH and CDR2 is LQKENI. The CDR3 runs 15 residues. The CDR3 sequence: CASSPSTGLSYEQYF. Written as DNA, the CDR3 is TGTGCCAGCTCACCTTCGACAGGCCTTTCCTACGAGCAGTACTTC.